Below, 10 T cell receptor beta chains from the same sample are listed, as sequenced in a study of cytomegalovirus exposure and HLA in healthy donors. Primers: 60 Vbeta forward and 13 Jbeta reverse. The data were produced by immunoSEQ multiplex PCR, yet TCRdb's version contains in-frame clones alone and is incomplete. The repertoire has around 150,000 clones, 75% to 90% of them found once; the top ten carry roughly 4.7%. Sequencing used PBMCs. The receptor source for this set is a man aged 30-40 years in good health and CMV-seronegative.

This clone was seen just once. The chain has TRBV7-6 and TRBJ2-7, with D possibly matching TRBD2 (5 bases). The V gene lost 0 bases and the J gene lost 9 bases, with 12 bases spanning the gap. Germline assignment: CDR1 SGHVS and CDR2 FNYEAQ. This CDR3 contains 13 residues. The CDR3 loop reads CASSLARGRAQYF. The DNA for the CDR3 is TGTGCCAGCAGCTTAGCTCGGGGAAGGGCGCAGTACTTC.

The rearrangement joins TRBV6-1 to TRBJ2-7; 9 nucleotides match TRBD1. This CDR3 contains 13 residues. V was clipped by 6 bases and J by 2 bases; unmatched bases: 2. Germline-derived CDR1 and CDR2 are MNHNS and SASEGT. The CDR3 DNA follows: TGTGCCAGCAGAGGACAGGGGCCCTACGAGCAGTACTTC. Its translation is CASRGQGPYEQYF.

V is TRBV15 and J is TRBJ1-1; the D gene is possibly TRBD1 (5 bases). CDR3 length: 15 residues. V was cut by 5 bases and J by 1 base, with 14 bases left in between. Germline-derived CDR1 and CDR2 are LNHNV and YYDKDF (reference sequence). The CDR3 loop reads CATSGRDSQNTEAFF. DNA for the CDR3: TGTGCCACCAGCGGGAGGGACTCCCAGAACACTGAAGCTTTCTTT.

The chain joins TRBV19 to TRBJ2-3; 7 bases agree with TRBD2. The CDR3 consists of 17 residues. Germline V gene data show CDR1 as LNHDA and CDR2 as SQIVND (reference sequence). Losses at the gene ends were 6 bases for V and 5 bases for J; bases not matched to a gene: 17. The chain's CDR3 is CASRRRTGGLEGDTQYF. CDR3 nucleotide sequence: TGTGCCAGTAGGCGTAGAACGGGGGGTCTAGAGGGAGATACGCAGTATTTT.

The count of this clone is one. Here the CDR3 DNA reads TGCAGCGTGCCCACAGGGGGCGGTGAGACCCAGTACTTC. Its protein is CSVPTGGGETQYF. V usage is TRBV29-1 and J usage is TRBJ2-5; 9 bases fit TRBD1. V shed 6 bases, J shed 5 bases, and the junction held 7 bases outside the gene matches. In germline, CDR1 is SQVTM, CDR2 ANQGSEA. The CDR3 contains 13 residues.

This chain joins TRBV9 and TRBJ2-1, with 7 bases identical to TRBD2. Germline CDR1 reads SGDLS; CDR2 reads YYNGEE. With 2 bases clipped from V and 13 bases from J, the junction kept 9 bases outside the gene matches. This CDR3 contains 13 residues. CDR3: CASSVEGGPSQFF. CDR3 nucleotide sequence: TGTGCCAGCAGCGTTGAGGGAGGGCCCTCTCAGTTCTTC. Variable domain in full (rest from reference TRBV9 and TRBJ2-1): DSGVTQTPKHLITATGQRVTLRCSPRSGDLSVYWYQQSLDQGLQFLIQYYNGEERAKGNILERFSAQQFPDLHSELNLSSLELGDSALYFCASSVEGGPSQFFGPGTRLTVL.

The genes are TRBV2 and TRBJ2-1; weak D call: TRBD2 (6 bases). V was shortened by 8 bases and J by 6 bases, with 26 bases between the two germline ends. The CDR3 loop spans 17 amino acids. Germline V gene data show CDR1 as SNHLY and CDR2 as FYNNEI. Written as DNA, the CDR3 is TGTGCCAGCTACGGGACTCCGAACCACCCACCTTCCAATGAGCAGTTCTTC. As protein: CASYGTPNHPPSNEQFF.

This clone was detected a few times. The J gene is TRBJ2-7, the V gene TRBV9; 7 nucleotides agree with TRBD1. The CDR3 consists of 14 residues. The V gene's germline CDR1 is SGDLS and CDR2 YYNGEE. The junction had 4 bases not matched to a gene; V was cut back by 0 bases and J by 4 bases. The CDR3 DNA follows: TGTGCCAGCAGCGTAGAACAGGGGCGGTACGAGCAGTACTTC. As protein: CASSVEQGRYEQYF.

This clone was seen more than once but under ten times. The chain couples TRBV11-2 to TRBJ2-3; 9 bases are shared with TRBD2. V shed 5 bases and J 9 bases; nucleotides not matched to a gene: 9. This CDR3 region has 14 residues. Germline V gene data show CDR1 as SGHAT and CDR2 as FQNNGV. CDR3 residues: CASSLGGGGGTQYF. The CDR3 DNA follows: TGTGCCAGCAGCCTCGGCGGGGGGGGCGGAACGCAGTATTTT.

This CDR3 is CASSLEVAHTDTQYF. CDR3 DNA: TGCGCCAGCAGCTTGGAGGTAGCCCACACAGATACGCAGTATTTT. This chain connects TRBV5-1 to TRBJ2-3; D not resolved. The germline V and J ends were trimmed by 0 bases and 2 bases, with 10 bases remaining between them. This CDR3 has 15 amino acids. Germline V CDR1 and CDR2: SGHRS, YFSETQ.